The 28 T cell receptor beta chains given below trace back to one sample, sequenced in a study of PD-1 blockade in classical Hodgkin lymphoma. Sequenced by immunoSEQ multiplex PCR; TCRdb stores in-frame clones only, minus some. The repertoire holds 30,000 or so clones, with about nine tenths as singletons. Following autologous stem cell transplantation, relapse occurred in every patient, and exposure to brentuximab vedotin varied. Magnetic negative selection served to purify CD4+ T cells out of PBMCs that had been thawed. The specimen was CD4+ T cells from blood, collected at baseline. These TCRs come from a human donor with classical Hodgkin lymphoma.

This chain links TRBV11-1 with TRBJ2-1; either TRBD1 or TRBD2 may fit D (6 bases each). Trimming took 4 bases from V and 5 from J, leaving 18 bases between them. The germline V gene has CDR1 SGHAT and CDR2 FQDESV (reference sequence). This CDR3 is 16 amino acids long. In DNA form, the CDR3 reads TGTGCCAGCAGCTCCCCGGGGGTCAGGGGCCACAATGAGCAGTTCTTC. Its protein is CASSSPGVRGHNEQFF.

This rearrangement joins TRBV6-1 to TRBJ2-1; 9 bases are a match to TRBD1. The J segment lost 9 bases and the V segment lost 7 bases, leaving 13 bases of the junction unmatched. This CDR3 contains 15 residues. Per germline, CDR1 MNHNS and CDR2 SASEGT. CDR3 in amino acids: CASTGRDRVVAEQFF. CDR3 DNA sequence: TGTGCCAGCACCGGCCGGGACAGGGTAGTTGCTGAGCAGTTCTTC.

The chain links TRBV5-1 to TRBJ2-1; a possible D gene is TRBD1 (6 bases). Germline V lookup: CDR1 SGHRS, CDR2 YFSETQ. This CDR3 is 13 amino acids long. V was shortened by 2 bases and J by 7 bases, with 10 bases between the two germline ends. The CDR3 coding sequence is TGCGCCAGCAGCTTTGCAGGGGTGAATGAGCAGTTCTTC. This gives the protein CASSFAGVNEQFF. The whole variable domain, remainder taken from reference TRBV5-1 and TRBJ2-1, is KAGVTQTPRYLIKTRGQQVTLSCSPISGHRSVSWYQQTPGQGLQFLFEYFSETQRNKGNFPGRFSGRQFSNSRSEMNVSTLELGDSALYLCASSFAGVNEQFFGPGTRLTVL.

V and J are TRBV7-2 and TRBJ2-5; 13 nucleotides line up with TRBD2. Germline CDR1 SGHTA, CDR2 FQGNSA. This CDR3 region has 17 residues. J gave up 2 bases and V 5 bases, and 8 bases lay outside the gene matches. CDR3 loop: CASSLGTSGIVQETQYF. DNA for the CDR3: TGTGCCAGCAGCCTCGGGACTAGCGGGATTGTTCAAGAGACCCAGTACTTC. The full variable domain, rest sourced from reference TRBV7-2 and TRBJ2-5, is GAGVSQSPSNKVTEKGKDVELRCDPISGHTALYWYRQSLGQGLEFLIYFQGNSAPDKSGLPSDRFSAERTGGSVSTLTIQRTQQEDSAVYLCASSLGTSGIVQETQYFGPGTRLLVL.

This clone appeared a single time. The chain recombines TRBV6-1 with TRBJ1-5; TRBD1 aligns across 8 bases. There are 15 residues in the CDR3. Germline V gives CDR1 MNHNS, CDR2 SASEGT. Germline trimming cut 4 bases from V and 5 bases from J; bases unmatched to any gene: 7. CDR3 nucleotide sequence: TGTGCCAGCAGTGCTGTGACAGGGGCGCATCAGCCCCAGCATTTT. Amino acid sequence: CASSAVTGAHQPQHF.

The rearrangement links TRBV4-1 to TRBJ2-7; TRBD2 aligns across 13 bases. This CDR3 region has 17 residues. In germline, CDR1 is MGHRA, CDR2 YSYEKL. V lost 1 base to trimming and J lost 9 bases; unmatched junction nucleotides: 12. The CDR3 sequence is CASSQGTGLAGALGQYF. For the CDR3, the DNA is TGCGCCAGCAGCCAAGGCACTGGACTAGCGGGAGCTTTGGGGCAGTACTTC.

This clone has more than one count but fewer than ten. The gene calls are TRBV5-1 and TRBJ1-2; the D gene is possibly TRBD1 (6 bases). V was shortened by 0 bases and J by 0 bases, with 9 bases between the two germline ends. Germline V gene data show CDR1 as SGHRS and CDR2 as YFSETQ. CDR3 size: 15 residues. The CDR3 DNA is TGCGCCAGCAGCTTGGGCCAGGGGACTAACTATGGCTACACCTTC. Protein product: CASSLGQGTNYGYTF.

The rearrangement links TRBV19 to TRBJ1-1; a possible D gene is TRBD1 (5 bases). This CDR3 comprises 14 residues. Germline CDR1 and CDR2: LNHDA and SQIVND (reference sequence). The V gene lost 2 bases and the J gene lost 3 bases, with 10 bases spanning the gap. The CDR3 DNA is TGTGCCAGTAGTATACAGGGAGGGGACACTGAAGCTTTCTTT. This translates into CASSIQGGDTEAFF.

The chain employs TRBV30 and TRBJ1-2; possibly TRBD1 for D (5 bases). Trimming shortened V by 1 base and J by 5 bases, and 11 bases separated the two germline ends. Germline V gives CDR1 GTSNPN, CDR2 SVGIG (reference sequence). This CDR3 has 13 residues. The CDR3 sequence: CAWSDGGRYGYTF. The CDR3 DNA reads TGTGCCTGGAGTGATGGGGGTCGGTATGGCTACACCTTC.

The chain is built from TRBV28 and TRBJ1-2, with TRBD1 identical over 9 bases. The CDR3 runs 15 residues. V shed 4 bases, J shed 4 bases, and the junction held 7 bases outside the gene matches. From germline, CDR1 is MDHEN and CDR2 SYDVKM. The CDR3 reads CASSSGTGNLYGYTF. DNA for the CDR3: TGTGCCAGCAGTTCCGGGACAGGGAATCTCTATGGCTACACCTTC.

This clone was seen a handful of times. Other DNA sequences in this specimen translate into the identical CDR3. J is TRBJ1-5 and V is TRBV10-2; D is undetermined. The CDR3 sequence is 9 residues long. The V end was cut by 8 bases, the J end by 6 bases, with 2 bases between. CDR1 WSHSY and CDR2 SAAADI come from the germline V gene. The DNA for the CDR3 is TGCGCCAGCGGTCAGCCCCAGCATTTT. This sequence encodes CASGQPQHF.

The gene calls are TRBV5-4 and TRBJ2-7, with D perhaps matching TRBD1 or TRBD2 (5 bases each). V was clipped by 0 bases and J by 2 bases, with 21 bases between them. Germline V gene data show CDR1 as SGHNT and CDR2 as YYREEE (reference sequence). CDR3 length: 18 amino acids. The CDR3 loop is CASSLVPRRSGTPYEQYF. In DNA, the CDR3 is TGTGCCAGCAGCTTGGTCCCCCGAAGATCAGGGACCCCCTACGAGCAGTACTTC. Full variable domain (missing parts from reference TRBV5-4 and TRBJ2-7): ETGVTQSPTHLIKTRGQQVTLRCSSQSGHNTVSWYQQALGQGPQFIFQYYREEENGRGNFPPRFSGLQFPNYSSELNVNALELDDSALYLCASSLVPRRSGTPYEQYFGPGTRLTVT.

The CDR3 loop is CASSDIGGFSRGGQQYF. The CDR3 DNA sequence: TGTGCCAGCAGTGACATCGGCGGGTTTTCTCGCGGGGGCCAGCAGTACTTC. The J gene is TRBJ2-7, the V gene TRBV6-1, with D maybe TRBD2 (7 bases). Trimming stripped 3 bases from V and 8 bases from J, with 26 bases between. The CDR3 totals 17 residues. Germline V CDR1 and CDR2: MNHNS, SASEGT.

This rearrangement joins TRBV2 to TRBJ2-1, with D possibly being TRBD1 or TRBD2 (6 bases each). Germline CDR1 SNHLY, CDR2 FYNNEI. The CDR3 contains 15 residues. V lost 2 bases, J lost 4 bases, and 12 bases lay in between. The CDR3 nucleotides are TGTGCCAGCAGTGAACTAGGGGGGCTTTACAATGAGCAGTTCTTC. Translating gives CASSELGGLYNEQFF. Based on the CDR3 plus reference TRBV2 and TRBJ2-1, the full variable domain is EPEVTQTPSHQVTQMGQEVILRCVPISNHLYFYWYRQILGQKVEFLVSFYNNEISEKSEIFDDQFSVERPDGSNFTLKIRSTKLEDSAMYFCASSELGGLYNEQFFGPGTRLTVL.

This chain connects TRBV30 to TRBJ1-2; perhaps TRBD1 as D (6 bases). Between the trimmed V and J ends, which lost 0 bases and 5 bases, there was a span of 10 bases. The V gene's germline CDR1 is GTSNPN and CDR2 SVGIG (reference sequence). This CDR3 is built from 13 residues. CDR3 bases: TGTGCCTGGAGTGTTCTGCAGGGGTATGGCTACACCTTC. Protein sequence: CAWSVLQGYGYTF.

The gene calls are TRBV19 and TRBJ2-3; no definite D call. The CDR3 is 15 residues long. V lost 8 bases to trimming and J lost 1 base, with 16 bases between them. Germline values: CDR1 LNHDA, CDR2 SQIVND (reference sequence). Written as DNA, the CDR3 is TGTGCCAGTCACGCTACCAGGAGCGGCACAGATACGCAGTATTTT. Protein product: CASHATRSGTDTQYF.

V is TRBV6-5 and J is TRBJ2-3; D is ambiguous. V was trimmed by 5 bases and J by 0 bases, leaving 6 bases between them. The CDR3 contains 13 residues. From germline, CDR1 is MNHEY and CDR2 SVGAGI. For the CDR3, the DNA is TGTGCCAGCAGTCGAACGAGCACAGATACGCAGTATTTT. Amino acid sequence: CASSRTSTDTQYF.

The chain combines TRBV18 with TRBJ2-2; D uncertain. V was cut by 5 bases and J by 4 bases, with 8 bases left in between. Germline loops: CDR1 KGHSH, CDR2 LQKENI. CDR3 length: 13 amino acids. The CDR3 DNA reads TGTGCCAGCTCATACTCTAGCACCGGGGAGCTGTTTTTT. Amino acids: CASSYSSTGELFF. The whole variable domain, filled in from reference TRBV18 and TRBJ2-2, reads NAGVMQNPRHLVRRRGQEARLRCSPMKGHSHVYWYRQLPEEGLKFMVYLQKENIIDESGMPKERFSAEFPKEGPSILRIQQVVRGDSAAYFCASSYSSTGELFFGEGSRLTVL.

J is TRBJ2-1 and V is TRBV18; 8 nucleotides line up with TRBD1. CDR1 is KGHSH and CDR2 is LQKENI in the germline V gene. The CDR3 has 17 amino acids. J was trimmed by 3 bases and V by 0 bases; bases with no gene match: 7. For the CDR3, the DNA is TGTGCCAGCTCACCACCCCTGGGACAGGTAAACTACAATGAGCAGTTCTTC. Translation gives CASSPPLGQVNYNEQFF.

The chain joins TRBV28 to TRBJ2-7; 8 nucleotides agree with TRBD2. Losses at the gene ends were 2 bases for V and 4 bases for J; bases not matched to a gene: 7. Germline CDR1 is MDHEN and CDR2 is SYDVKM. CDR3 length: 15 residues. The CDR3 nucleotides read TGTGCCAGCAGTTTAGACGGGAGGGCCCCTTACGAGCAGTACTTC. It specifies CASSLDGRAPYEQYF.

V usage is TRBV10-3 and J usage is TRBJ1-5, with 7 bases lining up with TRBD1. The CDR3 runs 15 residues. The V gene's germline CDR1 is ENHRY and CDR2 SYGVKD. V lost 10 bases to trimming and J lost 5 bases; unmatched junction nucleotides: 14. The CDR3 region is CATSSDRVQYQPQHF. The DNA for the CDR3 is TGTGCCACATCGAGTGACAGGGTCCAGTATCAGCCCCAGCATTTT.

V usage is TRBV11-2 and J usage is TRBJ2-1; D is possibly TRBD2 (5 bases). Between the trimmed V and J ends, which lost 4 bases and 8 bases, there was a span of 15 bases. This CDR3 is 14 amino acids long. Germline V gives CDR1 SGHAT, CDR2 FQNNGV. CDR3 residues: CASSWEPGWDEQFF. The CDR3, as DNA: TGTGCCAGCAGCTGGGAGCCGGGCTGGGATGAGCAGTTCTTC.

The chain links TRBV15 to TRBJ2-1, with 7 nucleotides matching TRBD1. The V and J ends lost 0 bases and 5 bases, in that order; junction bases with no gene match: 7. This CDR3 contains 16 residues. The germline V gene has CDR1 LNHNV and CDR2 YYDKDF (reference sequence). CDR3 protein: CATSRDTQGIHNEQFF. Written as DNA, the CDR3 is TGTGCCACCAGCAGAGATACACAGGGGATCCACAATGAGCAGTTCTTC.

The chain links TRBV2 to TRBJ2-7; 8 bases are a match to TRBD1. Trimming removed 7 bases from V and 6 bases from J; junction bases left unmatched: 11. CDR3 length equals 14 residues. Germline V gives CDR1 SNHLY, CDR2 FYNNEI. The DNA for the CDR3 is TGTGCCAGCATCTCTCCAGGGGGCCCTCTCGAGCAGTACTTC. This translates into CASISPGGPLEQYF.

In its sample, this clone was seen once. CDR3 amino acids: CASADRVPTSYEQYF. Written as DNA, the CDR3 is TGTGCCAGCGCCGACAGGGTACCTACTTCCTACGAGCAGTACTTC. V and J are TRBV27 and TRBJ2-7; TRBD1 matches 7 bases. CDR1 is MNHEY and CDR2 is SMNVEV in the germline V gene (reference sequence). J was trimmed by 1 base and V by 8 bases; bases with no gene match: 11. CDR3 size: 15 residues.

The rearrangement joins TRBV21-1 to TRBJ2-1; TRBD2, the table's D call, was not compared with the DNA. TRBV21-1 is described as a pseudogene. CDR3 length equals 13 residues. The CDR3 DNA reads as TGTGCCAGCATGGAGGGCTGTAGCGATGAGCAGTTCTTC. Protein: CASMEGCSDEQFF.

This clone appeared once. V and J are TRBV9 and TRBJ2-1; D remains ambiguous. The CDR3 is made up of 17 amino acids. V was clipped by 3 bases and J by 8 bases, with 24 bases between them. CDR1 is SGDLS and CDR2 is YYNGEE in the germline V gene. DNA of the CDR3: TGTGCCAGCAGCGGGTTGGGTCGGGCGACTGCAGGACATGAGCAGTTCTTC. The encoded protein is CASSGLGRATAGHEQFF.

The chain uses TRBV2 and TRBJ2-3, with TRBD2 as a possible D gene (6 bases). The CDR3 is made up of 15 amino acids. The germline V gene encodes CDR1 SNHLY and CDR2 FYNNEI. Trimming left V 5 bases short and J 0 bases short, with 12 bases between. The CDR3 region has the DNA TGTGCCAGCAGTTGGCTAGCGATAAGCACAGATACGCAGTATTTT. Protein sequence: CASSWLAISTDTQYF. The full variable domain, completed using reference TRBV2 and TRBJ2-3, is EPEVTQTPSHQVTQMGQEVILRCVPISNHLYFYWYRQILGQKVEFLVSFYNNEISEKSEIFDDQFSVERPDGSNFTLKIRSTKLEDSAMYFCASSWLAISTDTQYFGPGTRLTVL.